Each of the 20 T cell receptor beta chains below was sequenced from the same sample in a study of metastatic and nonmetastatic thyroid tumors. Patients underwent thyroid surgery, and none had received any treatment before it. Through MiXCR, TCRdb re-clonotyped the PCR reads. The repertoire holds around 41,000 clones, with roughly 3.1% as singletons. The sequencing sample was made of blood. Receptors originate from a female donor with papillary thyroid cancer or a benign thyroid nodule (not recorded which). Some clones in this sample may be carry-over from other donors' samples.

Only a few counts were recorded for this clone. The CDR3: CASSVGGLAERNEQFF. The CDR3 DNA reads as TGTGCCAGCAGCGTCGGGGGGCTAGCGGAACGCAATGAGCAGTTCTTC. The gene calls are TRBV6-4 and TRBJ2-1; D possibly corresponds to TRBD2 (7 bases). The germline gives CDR1 MRHNA, CDR2 SNTAGT. Trimming removed 6 bases at V and 6 bases at J, with 21 bases between. The CDR3 length is 16 residues.

This clone was counted at least ten times. V is TRBV20-1 and J is TRBJ2-3; maybe TRBD1 (6 bases). V was shortened by 0 bases and J by 2 bases, with 18 bases between the two germline ends. The CDR3 is 17 amino acids. CDR1 and CDR2 from the germline V gene are DFQATT and SNEGSKA (reference sequence). The CDR3 spells CSARDEGLGAITDTQYF. CDR3 DNA sequence: TGCAGTGCTAGAGATGAGGGCTTGGGGGCGATCACAGATACGCAGTATTTT.

The table lists this clone with many counts. The identical CDR3 is also encoded by other nucleotide sequences in the sample. V is TRBV6-2 or TRBV6-3 and J is TRBJ2-3; unclear D gene. Trimming took 7 bases from V and 4 from J, leaving 9 bases between them. The CDR3 covers 12 residues. CDR1 MNHEY and CDR2 SVGEGT come from the germline V gene. Written as DNA, the CDR3 is TGTGCCAGCACCTCTGGTCCAGATACGCAGTATTTT. Amino acids: CASTSGPDTQYF.

The V call is TRBV3-1, the J call TRBJ1-6; D gene unclear. V gave up 3 bases and J gave up 9 bases, with 12 bases separating them. Germline V gives CDR1 LGHDT, CDR2 YNNKEL (reference sequence). The CDR3 is made up of 14 amino acids. The CDR3 bases are TGTGCCAGCAGCCACCACGGCCGGAGTTCACCCCTCCACTTT. Protein product: CASSHHGRSSPLHF. Full variable domain (rest looked up from reference TRBV3-1 and TRBJ1-6): DTAVSQTPKYLVTQMGNDKSIKCEQNLGHDTMYWYKQDSKKFLKIMFSYNNKELIINETVPNRFSPKSPDKAHLNLHINSLELGDSAVYFCASSHHGRSSPLHFGNGTRLTVT.

This clone was counted at least ten times. A much larger clone sits a single nucleotide away, making a read error possible. At the DNA level, this CDR3 is encoded by other sequences in the same sample as well. This rearrangement joins TRBV6-1 to TRBJ2-5, with 9 bases that match TRBD2. This CDR3 has 13 residues. Germline CDR1 reads MNHNS; CDR2 reads SASEGT. V lost 10 bases to trimming and J lost 5 bases; unmatched junction nucleotides: 8. The CDR3 region is CATRGGGRETQYF. The CDR3 DNA reads as TGTGCCACGCGGGGGGGGGGCCGGGAGACCCAGTACTTC.

J is TRBJ1-3 and V is TRBV15; no definite D call. The CDR3 is 15 residues long. Trimming left V 5 bases short and J 0 bases short, with 11 bases between. Germline CDR1 reads LNHNV; CDR2 reads YYDKDF (reference sequence). CDR3 sequence: CATSPRTASGNTIYF. The CDR3 DNA sequence: TGTGCCACCAGCCCCAGAACAGCCTCTGGAAACACCATATATTTT.

This clone came up many times. The chain links TRBV14 to TRBJ2-7; the match to TRBD1 covers 7 bases. The J segment lost 4 bases and the V segment lost 2 bases, leaving 2 bases of the junction unmatched. This CDR3 has 13 amino acids. Germline assignment: CDR1 SGHDN and CDR2 FVKESK. CDR3 protein: CASSQLQGYEQYF. CDR3 coding DNA: TGTGCCAGCAGCCAACTACAGGGGTACGAGCAGTACTTC.

This clone was seen many times. This sequence joins TRBV20-1 and TRBJ2-4, with D uncertain. Germline CDR1 and CDR2: DFQATT and SNEGSKA (reference sequence). This CDR3 comprises 12 residues. Trimming shortened V by 6 bases and J by 0 bases, and 6 bases separated the two germline ends. The CDR3 nucleotides read TGCAGTGCGGACGGAGCCAAAAACATTCAGTACTTC. Its protein product is CSADGAKNIQYF.

This clone was observed many times. V and J are TRBV5-6 and TRBJ1-4; D unclear. In germline, CDR1 is SGHDT, CDR2 YYEEEE. This CDR3 spans 16 amino acids. V lost 4 bases to trimming and J lost 0 bases, with 13 bases between them. CDR3 DNA: TGTGCCAGCAGCCTCCTCTCAGGCACAACTAATGAAAAACTGTTTTTT. Protein product: CASSLLSGTTNEKLFF. Filled out from reference TRBV5-6 and TRBJ1-4, the complete variable domain reads DAGVTQSPTHLIKTRGQQVTLRCSPKSGHDTVSWYQQALGQGPQFIFQYYEEEERQRGNFPDRFSGHQFPNYSSELNVNALLLGDSALYLCASSLLSGTTNEKLFFGSGTQLSVL.

The sample holds many counts of this clone. The chain combines TRBV28 with TRBJ2-7; D is unclear. Trimming stripped 3 bases from V and 6 bases from J, with 6 bases between. This CDR3 has 11 residues. Germline values: CDR1 MDHEN, CDR2 SYDVKM. The CDR3 region is CASSFVREQYF. The DNA of the CDR3 is TGTGCCAGCAGTTTCGTTCGCGAGCAGTACTTC.

V gene TRBV9 combines with J gene TRBJ1-1, with D maybe TRBD1 (6 bases). Germline V gene sequence: CDR1 SGDLS, CDR2 YYNGEE. V lost 4 bases to trimming and J lost 6 bases, with 22 bases between them. The CDR3 loop spans 16 amino acids. CDR3 in amino acids: CASSPSGGASMAEAFF. In nucleotides, the CDR3 is TGTGCCAGCAGCCCCTCCGGGGGGGCTAGCATGGCTGAAGCTTTCTTT.

This clone is medium-sized (0.01 to 0.1%) in the sample. Additional DNA sequences in this sample encode the identical CDR3. The chain couples TRBV19 to TRBJ2-7; 8 nucleotides agree with TRBD2. The V and J ends lost 6 bases and 7 bases, in that order; junction bases with no gene match: 14. CDR3 length equals 15 residues. Germline V CDR1 and CDR2: LNHDA, SQIVND (reference sequence). The CDR3 is CASSAMPELAGEQYF. The CDR3 nucleotides are TGTGCCAGTAGCGCCATGCCCGAGTTAGCGGGGGAGCAGTACTTC.

In its sample, this clone was seen many times. The V and J genes are TRBV2 and TRBJ1-2, with D tentatively TRBD1 (5 bases). The CDR3 runs 13 residues. Trimming stripped 4 bases from V and 2 bases from J, with 8 bases between. Germline-derived CDR1 and CDR2 are SNHLY and FYNNEI. CDR3 residues: CASSADNNYGYTF. The DNA of the CDR3 is TGTGCCAGCAGTGCGGACAACAACTATGGCTACACCTTC.

This clone showed up many times. The rearrangement uses TRBV30 and TRBJ2-2; a weak D match, TRBD2 (5 bases). V was trimmed by 1 base and J by 5 bases, leaving 11 bases between them. Germline V gene lookup returns CDR1 GTSNPN and CDR2 SVGIG (reference sequence). This CDR3 comprises 14 residues. The CDR3 coding sequence is TGTGCCTGGAGTGAACTAGTAGGGACCGGGGAGCTGTTTTTT. Translated: CAWSELVGTGELFF.

This clone showed up many times. V and J are TRBV19 and TRBJ1-5; D gene uncertain. V lost 8 bases to trimming and J lost 6 bases, with 17 bases between them. The CDR3 loop spans 14 amino acids. Germline CDR1 LNHDA, CDR2 SQIVND (reference sequence). The CDR3 nucleotides read TGTGCCAGTGAGGAGACACCCACCGCTCAGCCCCAGCATTTT. This codes for CASEETPTAQPQHF.

This clone came up many times. CDR3 sequence: CSATETGFYNEQFF. DNA of the CDR3: TGCAGTGCCACAGAAACAGGGTTCTACAATGAGCAGTTCTTC. This chain uses TRBV20-1 with TRBJ2-1; TRBD1 might be the D (6 bases). The germline gives CDR1 DFQATT, CDR2 SNEGSKA (reference sequence). The CDR3 totals 14 residues. The germline V and J ends were trimmed by 6 bases and 3 bases, with 15 bases remaining between them.

Only a few counts were recorded for this clone. The rearrangement links TRBV27 to TRBJ1-2; D is uncertain. V gave up 5 bases and J gave up 5 bases, with 15 bases separating them. This CDR3 contains 14 residues. The germline V gene encodes CDR1 MNHEY and CDR2 SMNVEV (reference sequence). CDR3 amino acids: CASSDGIDKYGYTF. The CDR3 nucleotides are TGTGCCAGCAGTGATGGCATAGATAAGTATGGCTACACCTTC.

The sample holds many counts of this clone. J is TRBJ1-2 and V is TRBV20-1; the match to TRBD1 covers 9 bases. CDR3 length: 14 amino acids. The germline CDR1 and CDR2 sequences are DFQATT and SNEGSKA (reference sequence). V dropped 5 bases and J dropped 4; count of bases not matched to a gene: 8. The CDR3 spells CSAYRTGGGYGYTF. CDR3 DNA sequence: TGCAGTGCTTACCGTACAGGGGGCGGCTATGGCTACACCTTC.

This clone came up many times. This rearrangement joins TRBV11-3 to TRBJ1-1, with D perhaps TRBD1 (6 bases). CDR1 and CDR2 from the germline V gene are SGHNT and YENEEA. The CDR3 has 16 residues. The germline V and J ends were trimmed by 5 bases and 1 base, with 17 bases remaining between them. CDR3: CASSPGDILANTEAFF. The CDR3, as DNA: TGTGCCAGCAGCCCTGGGGACATTTTAGCGAACACTGAAGCTTTCTTT.

This clone was detected a few times. With a much larger clone just one base away, this may be a read error. Here the CDR3 reads CAIHLDYGYTF. Here the CDR3 DNA reads TGTGCCATCCATTTGGACTATGGCTACACCTTC. The chain joins TRBV6-1 to TRBJ1-2, with D hard to call. CDR3 length equals 11 residues. Per germline, CDR1 MNHNS and CDR2 SASEGT. Trimming stripped 10 bases from V and 3 bases from J, with 9 bases between.